The 2 T cell receptor beta chains below come from one sample, sequenced in a study of CD8+ T cells in alopecia areata. RNA extraction was followed by reverse transcription into cDNA, which acted as the sequencing template. Produced via immunoSEQ multiplex PCR; TCRdb's table is partial and in-frame only. The table records 65,000 to 70,000 clones, approximately 60% of them present only once. The material sequenced was CD8+ T cells sorted from blood, taken at week 0. All receptors come from a human donor with alopecia areata.

The V and J genes are TRBV27 and TRBJ2-7; weak D call: TRBD2 (6 bases). The CDR3 consists of 13 residues. Germline lookup yields CDR1 MNHEY and CDR2 SMNVEV (reference sequence). The V and J ends lost 9 bases and 1 base respectively, with 13 bases between them. CDR3 residues: CASRRDLSYEQYF. CDR3 sequence (DNA): TGTGCCAGTAGAAGGGACTTATCCTACGAGCAGTACTTC.

This chain joins TRBV5-1 and TRBJ2-7, with 8 bases matching TRBD2. This CDR3 region has 11 residues. Per germline, CDR1 SGHRS and CDR2 YFSETQ. Losses at the gene ends were 7 bases for V and 3 bases for J; bases not matched to a gene: 0. The CDR3: CASGTSYEQYF. The CDR3 nucleotides are TGCGCCAGCGGGACTAGCTACGAGCAGTACTTC. The entire variable domain, with the rest obtained from reference TRBV5-1 and TRBJ2-7, is as follows: KAGVTQTPRYLIKTRGQQVTLSCSPISGHRSVSWYQQTPGQGLQFLFEYFSETQRNKGNFPGRFSGRQFSNSRSEMNVSTLELGDSALYLCASGTSYEQYFGPGTRLTVT.